The source of this T cell receptor beta chain is a study of early T cells in non-severe SARS-CoV-2 infection. Looking at the study overall: Sequencing of bulk RNA from unsorted whole blood was done, without chain pairing. Overall study results and limits: Comparison of clonotypes with VDJdb favored anti-spike CD8 responses while missing private and CD4 specificities.

This clonotype was seen repeatedly, ten times or more. Its antigen is still unknown. Germline-derived CDR1 and CDR2 are SGHNT and YYREEE (reference sequence). This CDR3 region has 14 residues. The V and J ends lost 4 bases and 5 bases, in that order; junction bases with no gene match: 6. The library protocol tagged individual cDNA molecules with unique molecular identifiers. TCRdb ran MiXCR on the 5' RACE reads and lists one entry per CDR3 protein. Here the sample spans around 19,000 distinct CDR3 sequences, 4% to 5.5% being singletons. Input material: whole blood. This sequence joins TRBV5-4 and TRBJ2-1, with 7 nucleotides matching TRBD1. The sequence was obtained from an adult who was a healthcare worker with PCR-confirmed SARS-CoV-2 infection or an uninfected control (not recorded which). Here the CDR3 DNA reads TGTGCCAGCAGCACCCGGACAGGAGACAATGAGCAGTTCTTC. Protein sequence: CASSTRTGDNEQFF.